These 10 T cell receptor beta chains came from one sample sequenced in a study of blood T cells in healthy people across ages. Sample-barcoded 5' priming and a J-beta primer mix drove a second PCR of 7 to 11 cycles. One entry per CDR3 protein results from TCRdb running MiXCR on the 5' RACE reads. The sample gives more than 800,000 distinct CDR3 sequences, under 45% of which show up once; 15% to 20% is in the top ten. Sample: blood. The source is a woman aged 55 to 70 in good health.

This clonotype was seen a handful of times. The chain carries TRBV12-3 or TRBV12-4 and TRBJ2-1; a weak D match, TRBD2 (5 bases). The CDR3 is 15 residues long. V was cut by 2 bases and J by 1 base, with 9 bases left in between. The CDR3 is CASSLRSASYNEQFF. The CDR3 DNA reads TGTGCCAGCAGTTTACGTAGCGCTTCCTACAATGAGCAGTTCTTC.

The V and J genes are TRBV10-3 and TRBJ1-1; TRBD1 is a possible D gene (6 bases). Germline V gene lookup returns CDR1 ENHRY and CDR2 SYGVKD. The CDR3 is made up of 13 amino acids. V lost 5 bases to trimming and J lost 7 bases, with 14 bases between them. The CDR3 DNA follows: TGTGCCATCAGTAACACAGGGTATGATGAAGCTTTCTTT. It encodes CAISNTGYDEAFF.

The chain's CDR3 is CSAPGQQETQYF. The CDR3 DNA reads as TGCAGTGCCCCGGGACAGCAAGAGACCCAGTACTTC. The chain links TRBV20-1 to TRBJ2-5; 7 bases align to TRBD1. This CDR3 is built from 12 residues. V gave up 6 bases and J gave up 2 bases; unmatched junction bases: 3. Germline V gives CDR1 DFQATT, CDR2 SNEGSKA (reference sequence).

This clonotype was seen only a few times. V is TRBV3-1 and J is TRBJ2-4; a weak D match, TRBD1 (8 bases). V lost 0 bases and J lost 0, with 15 bases in between. The CDR3 is 18 amino acids. Per the germline V gene, CDR1 is LGHDT and CDR2 is YNNKEL (reference sequence). In DNA, the CDR3 is TGTGCCAGCAGCCAAGAGCGACAGGGGAGGGGAGCCAAAAACATTCAGTACTTC. Translation: CASSQERQGRGAKNIQYF.

This clonotype has a handful of counts. The CDR3 DNA reads TGCAGTGCTACGGGGAGCTCTGGGGCCAACGTCCTGACTTTC. It codes for CSATGSSGANVLTF. V is TRBV20-1 and J is TRBJ2-6; D is perhaps TRBD2 (5 bases). CDR3 length: 14 amino acids. Germline CDR1 and CDR2: DFQATT and SNEGSKA (reference sequence). Trimming cost V 4 bases and J 0 bases, with 7 bases left between them.

This clonotype turned up a few times. The chain has TRBV20-1 and TRBJ2-4; 7 bases align to TRBD2. After removal of 3 bases from V and 0 bases from J, the junction contained 8 bases not matched to a gene. The CDR3 spans 16 residues. CDR1 is DFQATT, CDR2 SNEGSKA, per germline (reference sequence). Here the CDR3 reads CSASPPSGVAKNIQYF. DNA of the CDR3: TGCAGTGCTAGCCCACCTAGCGGAGTAGCCAAAAACATTCAGTACTTC.

This clonotype was picked up a small number of times. CDR3 sequence reads: CASSLEETSGYTF. DNA for the CDR3: TGTGCCAGCAGTTTAGAGGAGACATCTGGCTACACCTTC. The genes are TRBV12-3 or TRBV12-4 and TRBJ1-2; no clear D. V lost 1 base and J 7 bases, leaving 10 bases between the germline ends. This CDR3 is 13 amino acids long.

V usage is TRBV20-1 and J usage is TRBJ2-6; D remains ambiguous. CDR1 DFQATT and CDR2 SNEGSKA come from the germline V gene (reference sequence). This CDR3 contains 15 residues. The germline V and J ends were trimmed by 6 bases and 0 bases, with 12 bases remaining between them. The CDR3 DNA reads TGCAGTGCGGATTCCTGGGACTCTGGGGCCAACGTCCTGACTTTC. Translated: CSADSWDSGANVLTF.

There are a few counts of this clonotype. The V call is TRBV20-1, the J call TRBJ2-3; tentatively, D is TRBD1 or TRBD2 (6 bases each). From germline, CDR1 is DFQATT and CDR2 SNEGSKA (reference sequence). V was cut by 4 bases and J by 5 bases, with 10 bases left in between. This CDR3 has 12 residues. In DNA, the CDR3 is TGCAGTGCTACCAGGGGAGGAGATACGCAGTATTTT. Translation gives CSATRGGDTQYF.

The chain links TRBV28 to TRBJ2-3; the match to TRBD1 covers 7 bases. Looked up from germline, CDR1 is MDHEN and CDR2 is SYDVKM. The CDR3 spans 15 residues. J was trimmed by 3 bases and V by 5 bases; bases with no gene match: 8. This CDR3 is CASSPQTGRTDTQYF. For the CDR3, the DNA is TGTGCCAGCAGTCCCCAGACAGGGCGGACAGATACGCAGTATTTT.